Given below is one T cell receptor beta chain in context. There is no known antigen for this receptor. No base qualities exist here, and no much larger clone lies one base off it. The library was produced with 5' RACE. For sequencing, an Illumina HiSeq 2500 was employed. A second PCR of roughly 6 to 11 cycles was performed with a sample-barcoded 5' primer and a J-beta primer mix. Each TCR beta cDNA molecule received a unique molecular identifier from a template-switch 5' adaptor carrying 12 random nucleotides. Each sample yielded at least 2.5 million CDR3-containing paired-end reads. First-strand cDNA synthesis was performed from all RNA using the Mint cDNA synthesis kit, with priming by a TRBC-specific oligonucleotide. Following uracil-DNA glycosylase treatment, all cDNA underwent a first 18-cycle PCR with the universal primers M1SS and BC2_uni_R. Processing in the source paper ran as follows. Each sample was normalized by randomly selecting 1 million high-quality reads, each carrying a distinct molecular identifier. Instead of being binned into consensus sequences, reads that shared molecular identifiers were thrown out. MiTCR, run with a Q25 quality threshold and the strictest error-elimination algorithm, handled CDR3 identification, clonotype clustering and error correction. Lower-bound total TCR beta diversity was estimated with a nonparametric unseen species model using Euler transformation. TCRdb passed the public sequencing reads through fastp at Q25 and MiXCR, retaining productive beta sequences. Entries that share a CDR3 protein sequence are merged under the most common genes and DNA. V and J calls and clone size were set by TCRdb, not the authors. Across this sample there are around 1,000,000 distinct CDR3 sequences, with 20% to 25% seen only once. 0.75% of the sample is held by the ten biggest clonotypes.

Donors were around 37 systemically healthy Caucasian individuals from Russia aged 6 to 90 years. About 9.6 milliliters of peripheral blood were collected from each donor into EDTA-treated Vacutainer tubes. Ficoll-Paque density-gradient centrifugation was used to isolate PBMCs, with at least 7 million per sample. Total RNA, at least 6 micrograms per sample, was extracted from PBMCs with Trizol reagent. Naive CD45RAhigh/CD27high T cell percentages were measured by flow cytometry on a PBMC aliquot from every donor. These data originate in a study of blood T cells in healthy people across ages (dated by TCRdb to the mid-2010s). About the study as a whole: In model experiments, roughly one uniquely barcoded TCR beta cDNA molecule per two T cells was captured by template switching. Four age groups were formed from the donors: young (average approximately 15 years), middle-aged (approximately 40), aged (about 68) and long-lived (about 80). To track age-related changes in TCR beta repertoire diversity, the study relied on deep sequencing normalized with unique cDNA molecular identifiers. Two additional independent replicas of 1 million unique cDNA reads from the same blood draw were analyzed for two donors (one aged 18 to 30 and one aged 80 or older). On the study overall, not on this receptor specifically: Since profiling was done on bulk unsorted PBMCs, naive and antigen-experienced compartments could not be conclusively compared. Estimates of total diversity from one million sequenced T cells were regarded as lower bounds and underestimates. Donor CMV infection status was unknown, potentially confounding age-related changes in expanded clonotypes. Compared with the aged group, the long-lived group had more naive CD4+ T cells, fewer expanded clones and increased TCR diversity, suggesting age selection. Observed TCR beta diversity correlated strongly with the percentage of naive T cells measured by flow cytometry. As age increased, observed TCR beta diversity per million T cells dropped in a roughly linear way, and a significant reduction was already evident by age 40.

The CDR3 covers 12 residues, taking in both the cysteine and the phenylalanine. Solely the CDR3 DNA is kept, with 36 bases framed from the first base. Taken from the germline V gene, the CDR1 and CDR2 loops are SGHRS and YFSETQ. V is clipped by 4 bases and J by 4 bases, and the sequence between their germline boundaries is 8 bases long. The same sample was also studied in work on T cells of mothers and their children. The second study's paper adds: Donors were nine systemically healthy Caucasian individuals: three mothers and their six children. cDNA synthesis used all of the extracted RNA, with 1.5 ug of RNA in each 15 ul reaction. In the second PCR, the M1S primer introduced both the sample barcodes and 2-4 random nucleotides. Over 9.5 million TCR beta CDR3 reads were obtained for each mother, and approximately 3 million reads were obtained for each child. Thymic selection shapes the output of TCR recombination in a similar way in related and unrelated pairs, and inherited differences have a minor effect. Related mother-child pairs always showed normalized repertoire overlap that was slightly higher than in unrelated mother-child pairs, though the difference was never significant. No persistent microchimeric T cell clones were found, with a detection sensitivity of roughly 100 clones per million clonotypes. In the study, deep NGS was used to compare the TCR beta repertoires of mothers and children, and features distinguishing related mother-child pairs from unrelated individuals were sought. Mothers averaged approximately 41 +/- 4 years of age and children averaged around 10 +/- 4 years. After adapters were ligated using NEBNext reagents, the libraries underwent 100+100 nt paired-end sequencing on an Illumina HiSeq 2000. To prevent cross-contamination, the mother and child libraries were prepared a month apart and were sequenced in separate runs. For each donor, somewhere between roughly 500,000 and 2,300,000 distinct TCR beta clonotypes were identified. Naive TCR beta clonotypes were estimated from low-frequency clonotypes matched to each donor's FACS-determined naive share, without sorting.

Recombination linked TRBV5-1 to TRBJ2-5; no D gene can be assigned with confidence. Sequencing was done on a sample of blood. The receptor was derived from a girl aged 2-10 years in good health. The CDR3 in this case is CASSAEIETQYF. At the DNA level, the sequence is TGCGCCAGCAGCGCCGAAATAGAGACCCAGTACTTC.